This T cell receptor beta chain was found in a study of T-cell reconstitution after alpha-beta-depleted transplantation in children (dated by TCRdb to 2016 to 2018). For the study in its entirety: Using TCR repertoire profiling, the study quantitatively followed how T-cell immune reconstitution unfolded in children after TCRalphabeta/CD19-depleted allogeneic hematopoietic cell transplantation. Overall results and qualifications from the work: Over the following months the frequencies of hyperexpanded clones went down, and after one year T-cell counts and TCRbeta diversity were mostly credited to newly produced T cells. The apparently early recovery of alphabetaT-cell counts about two months after transplant reportedly depended on only several hundred rapidly expanded clones that came from non-depleted graft cells. The high TCRbeta diversity at day 60 in some patients was ascribed to recipient T cells and intrathymic progenitors that had survived conditioning.

The library was built by means of PCR. The data were produced on an Illumina HiSeq 2500. TCR libraries were prepared with molecular barcoding, using unique molecular identifiers to normalize TCRbeta repertoire quantification. TCRdb took the public reads, trimmed them with fastp at Q25, ran MiXCR for clone calling and kept in-frame beta chains. Records with the same CDR3 protein are collapsed into one entry carrying the most frequent genes and DNA. The sample yields some 80,000 distinct CDR3 sequences; about a sixth were counted once. The ten biggest clones cover 51% of the sample. This clonotype has just a few counts. Its antigen has not been determined. Base qualities are not at hand, and no much larger clone is one base apart. According to the study, the label for this sample's treatment or condition signals: allogeneic hematopoietic cell transplantation with graft depleted of TCRalphabeta T cells and CD19 B cells. TCRalphabeta/CD19-depleted allogeneic hematopoietic cell grafts were given to the transplant recipients, all of whom were children.

Specimen: PBMCs, mostly from graft donor cells, collected 360 days after TCRalphabeta/CD19-depleted stem cell transplant. The TCR originated in a male patient aged 2 to 10 who had a stem cell transplant for acute lymphoblastic leukemia, so the T cells may come from the graft donor.

The CDR3: CASTGGTVNGELFF. The DNA sequence is as follows: TGTGCCAGCACCGGAGGGACAGTCAACGGGGAGCTGTTTTTT. The V and J genes are TRBV5-4 and TRBJ2-2, with TRBD1 as a weak D call on 7 bases. The germline V gene (reference sequence) supplies CDR1 SGHNT and CDR2 YYREEE. Between the V and J ends, shortened by 6 bases and 7 bases respectively, the junction contains 16 bases. The CDR3 covers 14 residues, taking in both the cysteine and the phenylalanine. Just the 42-base CDR3 DNA is kept, in frame starting at base 1.